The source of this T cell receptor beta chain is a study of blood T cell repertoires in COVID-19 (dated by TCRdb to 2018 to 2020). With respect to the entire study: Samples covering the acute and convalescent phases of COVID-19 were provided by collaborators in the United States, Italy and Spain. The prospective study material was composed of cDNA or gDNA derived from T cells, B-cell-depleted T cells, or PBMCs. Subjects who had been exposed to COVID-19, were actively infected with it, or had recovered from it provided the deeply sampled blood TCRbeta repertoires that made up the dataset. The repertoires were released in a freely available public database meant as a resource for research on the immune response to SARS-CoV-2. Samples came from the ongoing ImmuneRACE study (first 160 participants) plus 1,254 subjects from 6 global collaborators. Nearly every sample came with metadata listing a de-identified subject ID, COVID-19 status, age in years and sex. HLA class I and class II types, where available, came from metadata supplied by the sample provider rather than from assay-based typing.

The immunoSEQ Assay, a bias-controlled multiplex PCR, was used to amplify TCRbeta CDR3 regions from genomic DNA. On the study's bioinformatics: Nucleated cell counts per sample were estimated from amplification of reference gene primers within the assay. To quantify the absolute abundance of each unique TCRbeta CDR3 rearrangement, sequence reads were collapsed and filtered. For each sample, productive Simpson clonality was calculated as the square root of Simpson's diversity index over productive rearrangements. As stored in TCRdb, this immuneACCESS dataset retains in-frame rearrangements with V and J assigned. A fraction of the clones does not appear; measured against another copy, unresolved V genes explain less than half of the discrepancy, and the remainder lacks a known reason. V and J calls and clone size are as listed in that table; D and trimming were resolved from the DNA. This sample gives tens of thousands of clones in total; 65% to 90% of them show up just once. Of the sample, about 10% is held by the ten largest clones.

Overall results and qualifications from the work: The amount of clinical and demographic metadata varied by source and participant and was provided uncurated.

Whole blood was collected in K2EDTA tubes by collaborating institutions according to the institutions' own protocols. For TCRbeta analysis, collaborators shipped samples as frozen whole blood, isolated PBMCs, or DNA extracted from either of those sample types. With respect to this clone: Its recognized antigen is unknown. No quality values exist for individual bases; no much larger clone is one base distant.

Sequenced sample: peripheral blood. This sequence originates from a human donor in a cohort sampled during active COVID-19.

Read as DNA, the sequence is TGTGCCAGCAAGAAACTAGCGGGAGGGGTGAATGAGCAGTTCTTC. This yields the protein CASKKLAGGVNEQFF. The chain is assembled from TRBV21-1 and TRBJ2-1; TRBD2, the table's D call, lacks a check against the DNA. TRBV21-1 is a documented pseudogene. The CDR3 spans 15 residues, from the cysteine through the phenylalanine. Kept here is only the CDR3 DNA, which spans 45 bases and is read in frame from base 1.